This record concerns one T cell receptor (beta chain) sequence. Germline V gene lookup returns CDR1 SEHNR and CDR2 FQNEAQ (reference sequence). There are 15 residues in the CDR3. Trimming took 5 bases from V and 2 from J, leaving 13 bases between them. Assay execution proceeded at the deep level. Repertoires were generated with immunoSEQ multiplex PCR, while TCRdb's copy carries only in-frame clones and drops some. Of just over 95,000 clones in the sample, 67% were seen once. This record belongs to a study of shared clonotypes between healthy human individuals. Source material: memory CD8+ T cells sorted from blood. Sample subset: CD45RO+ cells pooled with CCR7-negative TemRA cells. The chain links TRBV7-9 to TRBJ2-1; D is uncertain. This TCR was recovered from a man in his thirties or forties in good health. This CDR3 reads CASSPRSDAYNEQFF. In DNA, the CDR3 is TGTGCCAGCAGCCCCCGATCGGACGCCTACAATGAGCAGTTCTTC.